Here is one T cell receptor (beta chain) with its context. What it binds is unknown. The collection from each donor was one heparinised blood draw averaging around 100 mL. Reverse transcribing all isolated RNA meant expressed TCRB transcripts were sequenced. The method was immunoSEQ multiplex PCR; TCRdb's version includes in-frame clones alone and lacks a portion of them. Here the sample spans more than 120,000 clones, 8% to 13% being singletons. V lost 3 bases and J lost 4, with 7 bases in between. The CDR3 sequence is 13 residues long. Per germline, CDR1 KGHSH and CDR2 LQKENI. The data derive from a study of beta chain features in type 1 diabetes. Study-level results: The study found that naive, central memory and Treg TCRB repertoires appeared more similar in patients than in healthy donors.

This TCR derives from a man between 18 and 29 years old in good health. The gene calls are TRBV18 and TRBJ2-1; the D gene is possibly TRBD2 (6 bases). Sequenced input: naive CD4+ T cells from blood. The CDR3 spells CASSPGLYNEQFF. DNA for the CDR3: TGTGCCAGCTCACCCGGACTATACAATGAGCAGTTCTTC.